Listed here are 19 T cell receptor beta chains from one sample, sequenced in a study of neurological immune-mediated disorders. TCRdb ran MiXCR on the 5' RACE reads and lists one entry per CDR3 protein. Of more than 75,000 distinct CDR3 sequences in the sample, around 3.5% were seen once. Source material: PBMCs. Source of these receptors: a woman aged 45-59 years with multiple sclerosis.

This clonotype came up many times. The rearrangement links TRBV7-9 to TRBJ2-7; 11 nucleotides agree with TRBD1. The length of the CDR3 is 17 residues. V gave up 6 bases and J gave up 3 bases; unmatched junction bases: 13. CDR1 is SEHNR and CDR2 is FQNEAQ in the germline V gene (reference sequence). The CDR3 sequence: CASRALRGTGGNYEQYF. CDR3 nucleotide sequence: TGTGCCAGCAGAGCACTCAGGGGGACAGGGGGTAACTACGAGCAGTACTTC.

This clonotype was counted many times. V is TRBV3-1 and J is TRBJ2-1; 12 bases are shared with TRBD1. The germline gives CDR1 LGHDT, CDR2 YNNKEL (reference sequence). This CDR3 spans 17 amino acids. Losses at the gene ends were 0 bases for V and 7 bases for J; bases not matched to a gene: 7. This chain's CDR3 is CASSQDLGDRGLNEQFF. CDR3 sequence (DNA): TGTGCCAGCAGCCAAGATTTGGGGGACAGGGGGCTTAATGAGCAGTTCTTC.

This clonotype was detected ten times or more. The V and J genes are TRBV11-1 and TRBJ2-3; 7 bases fit TRBD1. Germline-derived CDR1 and CDR2 are SGHAT and FQDESV (reference sequence). This CDR3 region has 16 residues. The V segment lost 6 bases and the J segment 3 bases; nucleotides outside the gene matches: 12. This CDR3 reads CASSYPQGTGTDTQYF. CDR3 DNA sequence: TGTGCCAGCAGTTATCCACAGGGGACGGGGACAGATACGCAGTATTTT.

This clonotype appeared many times. The genes are TRBV5-6 and TRBJ2-7, with 8 bases that match TRBD1. The CDR3 spans 14 residues. V lost 4 bases, J lost 2 bases, and 5 bases stayed unmatched. From germline, CDR1 is SGHDT and CDR2 YYEEEE. In DNA, the CDR3 is TGTGCCAGCAGCGAGGACAGGGAACCCTACGAGCAGTACTTC. Protein: CASSEDREPYEQYF.

This clonotype was observed many times. The chain joins TRBV5-1 to TRBJ1-4; D unresolved. The CDR3 runs 14 residues. The V end was cut by 0 bases, the J end by 8 bases, with 11 bases between. Germline V gene lookup returns CDR1 SGHRS and CDR2 YFSETQ. The CDR3 here is CASSLERGREKLFF. In nucleotides, the CDR3 is TGCGCCAGCAGCTTGGAACGGGGTAGGGAAAAACTGTTTTTT.

This clonotype was picked up a small number of times. V and J are TRBV4-3 and TRBJ1-4; D is unresolved. The ends were cut back, 1 base at V and 5 bases at J, with 11 bases in the middle. Germline V gene lookup returns CDR1 LGHNA and CDR2 YSLEER. The CDR3 consists of 15 residues. The CDR3 loop reads CASSQATGYNEKLFF. The CDR3 DNA follows: TGCGCCAGCAGCCAAGCAACCGGATACAATGAAAAACTGTTTTTT.

This clonotype was seen repeatedly, ten times or more. V gene TRBV25-1 combines with J gene TRBJ1-1; no clear D. Trimming cost V 9 bases and J 0 bases, with 11 bases left between them. The CDR3 covers 13 residues. The germline V gene encodes CDR1 MGHDK and CDR2 SYGVNS. This chain's CDR3 is CASQIGMNTEAFF. The CDR3 DNA reads TGTGCCAGTCAGATCGGGATGAACACTGAAGCTTTCTTT.

In this sample, this clonotype turned up many times. The rearrangement uses TRBV12-3 or TRBV12-4 and TRBJ2-2; no firm D call. The CDR3 is 13 amino acids. V lost 2 bases, J lost 7 bases, and 8 bases lay in between. The CDR3 spells CASSLIPGGELFF. The CDR3 region has the DNA TGTGCCAGCAGTTTAATCCCGGGCGGGGAGCTGTTTTTT.

This clonotype was found many times. This chain connects TRBV12-3 or TRBV12-4 to TRBJ2-1; the D is unclear. The ends were cut back, 3 bases at V and 4 bases at J, with 13 bases in the middle. The CDR3 is 15 amino acids. The CDR3 coding sequence is TGTGCCAGCAGTTTGACCCCGAAGAATTACAATGAGCAGTTCTTC. Translating it yields CASSLTPKNYNEQFF.

This clonotype appeared many times. The chain links TRBV6-6 to TRBJ2-5, with a weak D call TRBD2 (6 bases). The ends were cut back, 6 bases at V and 4 bases at J, with 15 bases in the middle. Germline lookup yields CDR1 MNHNY and CDR2 SVGAGI (reference sequence). The CDR3 sequence is 14 residues long. DNA for the CDR3: TGTGCCAGCAGCCCAGGAGGGTTGCCAGAGACCCAGTACTTC. Residues: CASSPGGLPETQYF.

Many counts were recorded for this clonotype. This chain connects TRBV4-3 to TRBJ2-3, with TRBD1 matching 12 bases. Germline V gene data show CDR1 as LGHNA and CDR2 as YSLEER. The CDR3 covers 18 residues. J gave up 2 bases and V 3 bases, and 9 bases lay outside the gene matches. CDR3 DNA sequence: TGCGCCAGCAGCCAGGAGCTAAGGGACAGGGGGCCCACAGATACGCAGTATTTT. Its protein product is CASSQELRDRGPTDTQYF.

This clonotype came up many times. This chain uses TRBV14 with TRBJ2-7, with D perhaps TRBD1 (5 bases). Between the trimmed V and J ends, which lost 2 bases and 8 bases, there was a span of 16 bases. The CDR3 is 14 residues long. CDR1 SGHDN and CDR2 FVKESK come from the germline V gene. The CDR3 DNA reads TGTGCCAGCAGCCAACCTGGTGGCAGGGCGAAGCAGTACTTC. It yields the protein CASSQPGGRAKQYF.

This clonotype has at least ten counts. J is TRBJ2-5 and V is TRBV7-2, with TRBD2 matching 7 bases. Germline CDR1 reads SGHTA; CDR2 reads FQGNSA. V was pared by 5 bases and J by 5 bases, with 8 bases of the junction left unmatched. This CDR3 has 14 amino acids. The CDR3 coding sequence is TGTGCCAGCAGCCAGGGCGGGAGTAGGGAGACCCAGTACTTC. Residues: CASSQGGSRETQYF.

Ten or more counts support this clonotype. The genes are TRBV7-2 and TRBJ2-1, with 12 nucleotides matching TRBD2. V was pared by 5 bases and J by 4 bases, with 3 bases of the junction left unmatched. The CDR3 is 15 amino acids. Germline-derived CDR1 and CDR2 are SGHTA and FQGNSA. The CDR3 nucleotides are TGTGCCAGCAGCGGCACTAGCGGGGGGTACAATGAGCAGTTCTTC. Its translation is CASSGTSGGYNEQFF. Together with reference TRBV7-2 and TRBJ2-1, the CDR3 gives the full variable domain: GAGVSQSPSNKVTEKGKDVELRCDPISGHTALYWYRQSLGQGLEFLIYFQGNSAPDKSGLPSDRFSAERTGGSVSTLTIQRTQQEDSAVYLCASSGTSGGYNEQFFGPGTRLTVL.

This clonotype was seen a handful of times. The rearrangement links TRBV29-1 to TRBJ2-2; perhaps TRBD2 as D (5 bases). The CDR3 loop spans 14 amino acids. Germline CDR1 is SQVTM and CDR2 is ANQGSEA. Trimming pared 3 bases from V and 4 bases from J, leaving 12 bases between. The CDR3 DNA reads as TGCAGCGTTGATCTCCTCGGGGTCACCGGGGAGCTGTTTTTT. Its translation: CSVDLLGVTGELFF.

This clonotype was detected many times. The CDR3 region has the DNA TGTGCCAGCAGTTCCCTTGGACAGGGGTTAGTTTATGGCTACACCTTC. Amino acid sequence: CASSSLGQGLVYGYTF. The chain joins TRBV6-5 to TRBJ1-2; TRBD1 matches 9 bases. V gave up 4 bases and J gave up 5 bases; unmatched junction bases: 11. This CDR3 has 16 residues. Germline V lookup: CDR1 MNHEY, CDR2 SVGAGI.

This clonotype showed up many times. The chain carries TRBV5-1 and TRBJ1-1; TRBD1 agrees at 7 bases. After removal of 9 bases from V and 0 bases from J, the junction contained 5 bases not matched to a gene. Looked up from germline, CDR1 is SGHRS and CDR2 is YFSETQ. This CDR3 contains 13 residues. This chain's CDR3 is CATRDSMNTEAFF. CDR3 sequence (DNA): TGCGCCACCCGGGACAGCATGAACACTGAAGCTTTCTTT.

There are many counts of this clonotype. The V and J genes are TRBV20-1 and TRBJ2-7, with D possibly TRBD2 on 5 matching bases. The V end lost 2 bases, the J end lost 7 bases, and 15 bases lay between the germline ends. The CDR3 spans 13 residues. Germline lookup yields CDR1 DFQATT and CDR2 SNEGSKA (reference sequence). The CDR3 nucleotides are TGCAGTGCTAGATCCGCTAGCAACGGGGAGCAGTACTTC. It specifies CSARSASNGEQYF.

The chain recombines TRBV7-2 with TRBJ1-2, with a tentative D call TRBD1 (6 bases). This CDR3 has 16 residues. The ends were cut back, 6 bases at V and 3 bases at J, with 20 bases in the middle. Germline V gene sequence: CDR1 SGHTA, CDR2 FQGNSA. The CDR3 DNA reads TGTGCCAGCAGATCGCGAACCCGGGACAACTACTATGGCTACACCTTC. It is translated as CASRSRTRDNYYGYTF.